Each of the 16 T cell receptor beta chains below was sequenced from the same sample in a study of T cells in Graves' hyperthyroidism and ophthalmopathy. Researchers amplified the TCR beta CDR3 regions from RNA transcripts. The HTBI set primed first-round TCR CDR3 RT-PCR. TCRdb ran MiXCR on the multiplex PCR reads and lists one entry per CDR3 protein. The data show some 740,000 distinct CDR3 sequences, less than 15% seen once. The sequenced sample consisted of blood. Every receptor here comes from a young woman with Graves' hyperthyroidism.

This clonotype came up once. V and J are TRBV18 and TRBJ1-6; maybe TRBD1 (6 bases). Between the trimmed V and J ends, which lost 3 bases and 0 bases, there was a span of 15 bases. Germline V gene lookup returns CDR1 KGHSH and CDR2 LQKENI. The CDR3 extends over 18 amino acids. The chain's CDR3 is CASSPTIDRSSYNSPLHF. CDR3 in DNA: TGTGCCAGCTCACCGACGATCGACAGGAGCTCCTATAATTCACCCCTCCACTTT.

This clonotype has ten or more counts. The chain joins TRBV18 to TRBJ1-3; D not certain. This CDR3 is 16 amino acids long. The germline V and J ends were trimmed by 0 bases and 0 bases, with 9 bases remaining between them. Germline CDR1 is KGHSH and CDR2 is LQKENI. CDR3 sequence reads: CASSPPTVLSGNTIYF. Here the CDR3 DNA reads TGTGCCAGCTCACCACCGACGGTACTCTCTGGAAACACCATATATTTT. The full variable domain, rest sourced from reference TRBV18 and TRBJ1-3, is NAGVMQNPRHLVRRRGQEARLRCSPMKGHSHVYWYRQLPEEGLKFMVYLQKENIIDESGMPKERFSAEFPKEGPSILRIQQVVRGDSAAYFCASSPPTVLSGNTIYFGEGSWLTVV.

V and J are TRBV24-1 and TRBJ1-2; 7 nucleotides align to TRBD1. The CDR3 runs to 15 residues. V dropped 3 bases and J dropped 1; count of bases not matched to a gene: 4. The germline V gene has CDR1 KGHDR and CDR2 SFDVKD. The CDR3 protein is CATSDPRQGNYGYTF. In nucleotides, the CDR3 is TGTGCCACCAGTGATCCCAGACAGGGTAACTATGGCTACACCTTC.

In nucleotides, the CDR3 is TGTGCCATCAGTGAGTCGGAGGGTGCTTCAGTGTTAGGTGAGCAGTTCTTC. Encoded protein: CAISESEGASVLGEQFF. The gene calls are TRBV10-3 and TRBJ2-1; the D gene is possibly TRBD2 (6 bases). CDR1 and CDR2 (germline): ENHRY, SYGVKD. Trimming left V 0 bases short and J 9 bases short, with 21 bases between. CDR3 length: 17 amino acids.

This clonotype was counted only a few times. CDR3 loop: CSARDFGQAGNQPQHF. Here the CDR3 DNA reads TGCAGTGCTAGAGATTTCGGGCAGGCGGGGAACCAGCCCCAGCATTTT. The chain employs TRBV20-1 and TRBJ1-5; D gene uncertain. This CDR3 contains 16 residues. V gave up 0 bases and J gave up 7 bases, with 19 bases separating them. Per the germline V gene, CDR1 is DFQATT and CDR2 is SNEGSKA (reference sequence).

V gene TRBV24-1 combines with J gene TRBJ1-2; TRBD1 matches 8 bases. The CDR3 totals 15 residues. The J segment lost 6 bases and the V segment lost 2 bases, leaving 7 bases of the junction unmatched. Germline lookup yields CDR1 KGHDR and CDR2 SFDVKD. CDR3 sequence (DNA): TGTGCCACCAGTGATTCCGGACAGGGCTCTAATGGCTACACCTTC. This encodes CATSDSGQGSNGYTF.

The rearrangement joins TRBV11-2 to TRBJ2-2, with unresolved D. This CDR3 is built from 14 residues. CDR1 and CDR2 from the germline V gene are SGHAT and FQNNGV. The V end was cut by 5 bases, the J end by 4 bases, with 11 bases between. In nucleotides, the CDR3 is TGTGCCAGCAGCATCGGACCGCTCACCGGGGAGCTGTTTTTT. Translation: CASSIGPLTGELFF. Full variable domain (remainder filled in from reference TRBV11-2 and TRBJ2-2): EAGVAQSPRYKIIEKRQSVAFWCNPISGHATLYWYQQILGQGPKLLIQFQNNGVVDDSQLPKDRFSAERLKGVDSTLKIQPAKLEDSAVYLCASSIGPLTGELFFGEGSRLTVL.

The chain uses TRBV6-2 or TRBV6-3 and TRBJ1-1; D gene uncertain. Per germline, CDR1 MNHEY and CDR2 SVGEGT. V lost 5 bases and J lost 1, with 17 bases in between. The CDR3 consists of 16 residues. The CDR3 DNA sequence: TGTGCCAGCAGTCACCCCAGCGGGAAGGGGAACACTGAAGCTTTCTTT. Translating gives CASSHPSGKGNTEAFF.

V is TRBV7-2 and J is TRBJ2-3; 9 bases align to TRBD2. The V gene end was trimmed by 7 bases and the J gene end by 2 bases; junction bases not matched to a gene: 4. The CDR3 sequence is 14 residues long. CDR1 SGHTA and CDR2 FQGNSA come from the germline V gene. The CDR3 nucleotides read TGTGCCAGCACTCTAGCGGGGCTCACAGATACGCAGTATTTT. Protein: CASTLAGLTDTQYF. Based on the CDR3 plus reference TRBV7-2 and TRBJ2-3, the full variable domain is GAGVSQSPSNKVTEKGKDVELRCDPISGHTALYWYRQSLGQGLEFLIYFQGNSAPDKSGLPSDRFSAERTGGSVSTLTIQRTQQEDSAVYLCASTLAGLTDTQYFGPGTRLTVL.

This clonotype appeared many times. In DNA, the CDR3 is TGTGCCAGCAGCCAAGCGGCCAATACGCAGTATTTT. Its protein is CASSQAANTQYF. This chain links TRBV3-1 with TRBJ2-3; D is unclear. V dropped 1 base and J dropped 7 bases, with 6 bases sitting between them. Germline lookup yields CDR1 LGHDT and CDR2 YNNKEL (reference sequence). CDR3 size: 12 residues.

This clonotype came up a few times. One junction end disagrees with the germline gene, perhaps due to a read error. The genes are TRBV28 and TRBJ1-1; D is unresolved. There are 14 residues in the CDR3. Germline V lookup: CDR1 MDHEN, CDR2 SYDVKM. The CDR3 DNA is TGTGCCAGCAGTTTGAGGAACTCGAACGCTGAAGCTTTCTTT. Translation gives CASSLRNSNAEAFF. The whole variable domain, remainder taken from reference TRBV28 and TRBJ1-1, is DVKVTQSSRYLVKRTGEKVFLECVQDMDHENMFWYRQDPGLGLRLIYFSYDVKMKEKGDIPEGYSVSREKKERFSLILESASTNQTSMYLCASSLRNSNAEAFFGQGTRLTVV.

This clonotype was recorded many times. V gene TRBV11-2 combines with J gene TRBJ2-3; tentative D call: TRBD1 (6 bases). The V end was cut by 1 base, the J end by 2 bases, with 13 bases between. From germline, CDR1 is SGHAT and CDR2 FQNNGV. This CDR3 has 16 amino acids. CDR3 sequence reads: CASSLGQGFATDTQYF. For the CDR3, the DNA is TGTGCCAGCAGCTTAGGGCAGGGGTTCGCCACAGATACGCAGTATTTT.

This clonotype was detected many times. The rearrangement links TRBV5-1 to TRBJ2-1, with 8 bases fitting TRBD2. The CDR3 runs 14 residues. Germline CDR1 reads SGHRS; CDR2 reads YFSETQ. V lost 2 bases, J lost 7 bases, and 5 bases stayed unmatched. In DNA, the CDR3 is TGCGCCAGCAGCTTTGTACTAGCGGATAATGAGCAGTTCTTC. Its translation is CASSFVLADNEQFF.

This clonotype showed up many times. The gene calls are TRBV7-2 and TRBJ2-3; D ambiguous. Trimming pared 4 bases from V and 4 bases from J, leaving 15 bases between. Per the germline V gene, CDR1 is SGHTA and CDR2 is FQGNSA. The CDR3 runs to 15 residues. CDR3 sequence (DNA): TGTGCCAGCAGCTCAACCGCCCTAGTGGCAGATACGCAGTATTTT. Residues: CASSSTALVADTQYF.

This clonotype was seen a handful of times. The V and J genes are TRBV20-1 and TRBJ1-1; tentatively, D is TRBD1 (5 bases). This CDR3 has 15 residues. Germline V gives CDR1 DFQATT, CDR2 SNEGSKA (reference sequence). Deletions cut 3 bases from V and 1 base from J, with 15 bases between. CDR3 DNA sequence: TGCAGTGCTAGTAGCGCCACCACAGGGAACACTGAAGCTTTCTTT. Protein: CSASSATTGNTEAFF.

The sample holds many counts of this clonotype. The gene calls are TRBV11-2 and TRBJ2-7, with D tentatively TRBD2 (6 bases). Looked up from germline, CDR1 is SGHAT and CDR2 is FQNNGV. CDR3 length equals 15 residues. V was cut by 1 base and J by 2 bases, with 12 bases left in between. The CDR3 protein is CASSLGADYTYEQYF. CDR3 bases: TGTGCCAGCAGCTTAGGCGCGGACTATACCTACGAGCAGTACTTC.